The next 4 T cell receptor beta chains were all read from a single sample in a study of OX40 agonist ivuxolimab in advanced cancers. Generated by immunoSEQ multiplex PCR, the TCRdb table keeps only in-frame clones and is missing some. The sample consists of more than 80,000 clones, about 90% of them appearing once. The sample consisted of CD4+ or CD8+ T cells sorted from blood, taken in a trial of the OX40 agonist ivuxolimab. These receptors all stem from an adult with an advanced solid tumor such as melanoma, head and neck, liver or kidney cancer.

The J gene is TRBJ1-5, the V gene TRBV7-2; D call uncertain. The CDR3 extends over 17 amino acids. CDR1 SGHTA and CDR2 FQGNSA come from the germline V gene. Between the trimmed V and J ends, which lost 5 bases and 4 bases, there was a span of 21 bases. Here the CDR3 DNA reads TGTGCCAGCAGCCCAGTGGGAGGGCGGCGCCTTAATCAGCCCCAGCATTTT. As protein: CASSPVGGRRLNQPQHF.

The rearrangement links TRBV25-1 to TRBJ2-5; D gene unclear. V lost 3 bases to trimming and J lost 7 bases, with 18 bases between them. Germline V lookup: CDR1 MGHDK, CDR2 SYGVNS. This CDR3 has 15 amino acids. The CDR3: CASSDSLDVNGTQYF. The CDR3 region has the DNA TGTGCCAGCAGTGACAGCCTGGATGTTAATGGGACCCAGTACTTC.

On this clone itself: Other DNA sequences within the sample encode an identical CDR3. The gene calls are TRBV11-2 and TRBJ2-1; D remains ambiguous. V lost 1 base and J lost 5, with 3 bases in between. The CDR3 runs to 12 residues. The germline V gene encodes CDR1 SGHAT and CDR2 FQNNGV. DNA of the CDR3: TGTGCCAGCAGCTTAGTACACAATGAGCAGTTCTTC. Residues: CASSLVHNEQFF. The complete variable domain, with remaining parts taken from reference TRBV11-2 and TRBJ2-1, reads EAGVAQSPRYKIIEKRQSVAFWCNPISGHATLYWYQQILGQGPKLLIQFQNNGVVDDSQLPKDRFSAERLKGVDSTLKIQPAKLEDSAVYLCASSLVHNEQFFGPGTRLTVL.

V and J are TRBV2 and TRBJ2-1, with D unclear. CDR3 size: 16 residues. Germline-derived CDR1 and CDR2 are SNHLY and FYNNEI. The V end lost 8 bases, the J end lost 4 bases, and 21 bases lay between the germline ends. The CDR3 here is CASARTRWEKYNEQFF. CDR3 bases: TGTGCCAGCGCGAGAACTCGCTGGGAAAAATACAATGAGCAGTTCTTC.